Listed below are T cell receptor beta chains from one sample, sequenced in a study of cytomegalovirus exposure and HLA in healthy donors. Profiled with immunoSEQ multiplex PCR; TCRdb holds only in-frame clones, not every one. Among 150,000 to 200,000 clones listed, 70% were seen once. The sequenced sample was PBMCs. These receptors originate from a man between 18 and 35 years old in good health and CMV-seropositive. The CDR3 runs from the conserved cysteine through the conserved F or W. The order of the fields is V gene, clone size, J gene, D gene, CDR3 protein, CDR3 DNA. A D gene is named only where the DNA matches it firmly. The listing skips clone size in some rows; elsewhere it reads once, few, many or a size class.

v_gene: TRBV7-2; abundance: -; j_gene: TRBJ2-3; d_gene: -; CDR3aa: CASSFRDTQYF; CDR3nt: TGTGCCAGCAGCTTTCGAGATACGCAGTATTTT
v_gene: TRBV19; abundance: -; j_gene: TRBJ1-1; d_gene: -; CDR3aa: CASRLGGGTEAFF; CDR3nt: TGTGCCAGTAGGCTAGGGGGGGGAACTGAAGCTTTCTTT
v_gene: TRBV29-1; abundance: -; j_gene: TRBJ1-2; d_gene: -; CDR3aa: CSVVPRVGYTF; CDR3nt: TGCAGCGTCGTCCCCAGGGTTGGCTACACCTTC
v_gene: TRBV7-8; abundance: -; j_gene: TRBJ1-2; d_gene: -; CDR3aa: CASSSHGGVSGYTF; CDR3nt: TGTGCCAGCAGCTCACACGGAGGGGTAAGCGGCTACACCTTC
v_gene: TRBV6-5; abundance: -; j_gene: TRBJ1-6; d_gene: -; CDR3aa: CASSYSTYNSPLHF; CDR3nt: TGTGCCAGCAGTTACTCTACCTATAATTCACCCCTCCACTTT
v_gene: TRBV7-2; abundance: -; j_gene: TRBJ2-1; d_gene: TRBD2; CDR3aa: CASSPQGGGVYNEQFF; CDR3nt: TGTGCCAGCAGCCCCCAAGGCGGGGGGGTTTACAATGAGCAGTTCTTC
v_gene: TRBV29-1; abundance: -; j_gene: TRBJ1-5; d_gene: -; CDR3aa: CSAALGREQPQHF; CDR3nt: TGCAGCGCCGCCCTCGGTCGGGAGCAGCCCCAGCATTTT
v_gene: TRBV25-1; abundance: -; j_gene: TRBJ2-5; d_gene: TRBD1; CDR3aa: CASSEDRGIQETQYF; CDR3nt: TGTGCCAGCAGTGAAGACAGGGGTATTCAAGAGACCCAGTACTTC
v_gene: TRBV19; abundance: -; j_gene: TRBJ1-1; d_gene: -; CDR3aa: CASSAHQYTEAFF; CDR3nt: TGTGCCAGTAGTGCCCATCAGTACACTGAAGCTTTCTTT
v_gene: TRBV5-4; abundance: -; j_gene: TRBJ2-5; d_gene: TRBD2; CDR3aa: CASSSLGASGAIQETQYF; CDR3nt: TGTGCCAGCAGCTCCCTTGGGGCTAGCGGGGCTATTCAAGAGACCCAGTACTTC
v_gene: TRBV2; abundance: -; j_gene: TRBJ1-1; d_gene: -; CDR3aa: CASSETTGGTEAFF; CDR3nt: TGTGCCAGCAGTGAAACGACAGGCGGCACTGAAGCTTTCTTT
v_gene: TRBV6-5; abundance: -; j_gene: TRBJ2-1; d_gene: -; CDR3aa: CASSLLARVDEQFF; CDR3nt: TGTGCCAGCAGTTTGCTAGCCCGCGTCGATGAGCAGTTCTTC
v_gene: TRBV5-1; abundance: -; j_gene: TRBJ1-5; d_gene: TRBD1; CDR3aa: CASSLGGQGNQPQHF; CDR3nt: TGCGCCAGCAGCTTGGGGGGACAGGGAAATCAGCCCCAGCATTTT
v_gene: TRBV30; abundance: -; j_gene: TRBJ1-1; d_gene: -; CDR3aa: CAWSVSTEAFF; CDR3nt: TGTGCCTGGAGTGTCTCGACTGAAGCTTTCTTT
v_gene: TRBV4-1; abundance: -; j_gene: TRBJ1-5; d_gene: -; CDR3aa: CASSQVVRTDSNQPQHF; CDR3nt: TGCGCCAGCAGCCAAGTGGTCCGGACAGATAGCAATCAGCCCCAGCATTTT
v_gene: TRBV4-2; abundance: few; j_gene: TRBJ2-5; d_gene: TRBD2; CDR3aa: CASSQGQRGGQETQYF; CDR3nt: TGTGCCAGCAGCCAAGGACAGCGGGGGGGTCAAGAGACCCAGTACTTC
v_gene: TRBV5-4; abundance: -; j_gene: TRBJ2-5; d_gene: TRBD2; CDR3aa: CASSLDLAGGRETQYF; CDR3nt: TGTGCCAGCAGCTTGGATTTAGCGGGGGGGCGGGAGACCCAGTACTTC
v_gene: TRBV28; abundance: -; j_gene: TRBJ2-3; d_gene: -; CDR3aa: CASSSPGQGTDTQYF; CDR3nt: TGTGCCAGCAGTTCCCCTGGGCAGGGAACAGATACGCAGTATTTT
v_gene: TRBV5-1; abundance: -; j_gene: TRBJ2-3; d_gene: TRBD2; CDR3aa: CASSSLAGALDTQYF; CDR3nt: TGCGCCAGCAGCTCTCTAGCGGGGGCTCTAGATACGCAGTATTTT
v_gene: TRBV5-1; abundance: few; j_gene: TRBJ1-5; d_gene: TRBD1; CDR3aa: CASSLDGQGHQPQHF; CDR3nt: TGCGCCAGCAGCTTGGACGGACAGGGCCATCAGCCCCAGCATTTT
v_gene: TRBV2; abundance: -; j_gene: TRBJ2-2; d_gene: -; CDR3aa: CASRSGNTGELFF; CDR3nt: TGTGCCAGCAGATCAGGGAACACCGGGGAGCTGTTTTTT
v_gene: TRBV9; abundance: -; j_gene: TRBJ2-5; d_gene: TRBD2; CDR3aa: CASSASPSGRTSETQYF; CDR3nt: TGTGCCAGCAGCGCTAGCCCTAGCGGGCGTACCTCCGAGACCCAGTACTTC
v_gene: TRBV29-1; abundance: few; j_gene: TRBJ2-6; d_gene: -; CDR3aa: CSVVAPGKYSSGANVLTF; CDR3nt: TGCAGCGTTGTAGCCCCAGGGAAATATTCCTCTGGGGCCAACGTCCTGACTTTC
v_gene: TRBV19; abundance: -; j_gene: TRBJ1-2; d_gene: -; CDR3aa: CASSTRQAEGYTF; CDR3nt: TGTGCCAGTAGTACCCGACAGGCAGAGGGCTACACCTTC
v_gene: TRBV4-1; abundance: -; j_gene: TRBJ1-1; d_gene: -; CDR3aa: CASSHIDSMNTEAFF; CDR3nt: TGCGCCAGCAGCCATATAGACAGCATGAACACTGAAGCTTTCTTT
v_gene: TRBV11-2; abundance: -; j_gene: TRBJ1-1; d_gene: TRBD1; CDR3aa: CASSSSGTGEATEAFF; CDR3nt: TGTGCCAGCAGCTCTTCCGGGACAGGGGAGGCCACTGAAGCTTTCTTT
v_gene: TRBV4-1; abundance: -; j_gene: TRBJ1-2; d_gene: -; CDR3aa: CASSQGFGSSMSYTF; CDR3nt: TGCGCCAGCAGCCAAGGTTTCGGGAGCTCTATGAGCTACACCTTC
v_gene: TRBV5-1; abundance: -; j_gene: TRBJ2-3; d_gene: TRBD1; CDR3aa: CASSLGDRANTQYF; CDR3nt: TGCGCCAGCAGCCTCGGGGACAGGGCGAATACGCAGTATTTT
v_gene: TRBV29-1; abundance: -; j_gene: TRBJ1-1; d_gene: TRBD1; CDR3aa: CSVRTGVGTEAFF; CDR3nt: TGCAGCGTTCGGACAGGGGTAGGCACTGAAGCTTTCTTT